The next 14 T cell receptor beta chains were all read from a single sample in a study of cytomegalovirus exposure and HLA in healthy donors. Primers: 60 Vbeta forward and 13 Jbeta reverse. Profiling relied on immunoSEQ multiplex PCR, and the TCRdb table lists in-frame clones only, not all of them. The repertoire holds some 200,000 clones, with approximately 79% as singletons. The sequencing input was PBMCs. The receptors were gathered from a middle-aged man in good health and CMV-seropositive.

The chain couples TRBV27 to TRBJ2-7, with D maybe TRBD2 (5 bases). V was cut by 7 bases and J by 2 bases, with 12 bases left in between. Germline V gene data show CDR1 as MNHEY and CDR2 as SMNVEV (reference sequence). The CDR3 consists of 13 residues. This CDR3 is CASTPPGTYEQYF. CDR3 DNA: TGTGCCAGCACCCCGCCGGGAACCTACGAGCAGTACTTC.

Comment on this clone: In the same sample, other DNA sequences code for this CDR3. The J gene is TRBJ1-5, the V gene TRBV6-5; D may be TRBD1 (6 bases). Trimming left V 2 bases short and J 6 bases short, with 11 bases between. The germline V gene has CDR1 MNHEY and CDR2 SVGAGI. The CDR3 contains 14 residues. CDR3 in DNA: TGTGCCAGCAGTTACGGGGGAGGGGGTCAGCCCCAGCATTTT. The encoded protein is CASSYGGGGQPQHF.

This chain links TRBV15 with TRBJ2-5; possible D gene TRBD2, 7 bases. The germline V gene has CDR1 LNHNV and CDR2 YYDKDF (reference sequence). The ends were cut back, 7 bases at V and 5 bases at J, with 17 bases in the middle. The CDR3 has 14 residues. CDR3 bases: TGTGCCACCACGCCTGGGGGGGCCGGGGAGACCCAGTACTTC. This sequence encodes CATTPGGAGETQYF.

The chain employs TRBV2 and TRBJ2-2; D gene ambiguous. CDR1 is SNHLY, CDR2 FYNNEI, per germline. V lost 7 bases, J lost 7 bases, and 10 bases lay in between. The CDR3 length is 12 residues. This chain's CDR3 is CASKSVGGELFF. The DNA for the CDR3 is TGTGCCAGCAAATCCGTCGGCGGGGAGCTGTTTTTT.

The rearrangement uses TRBV9 and TRBJ2-7; D may be TRBD1 (6 bases). Per the germline V gene, CDR1 is SGDLS and CDR2 is YYNGEE. V gave up 7 bases and J gave up 4 bases, with 18 bases separating them. The CDR3 consists of 14 residues. CDR3 coding DNA: TGTGCCAGCGGCGCGGGTACAGGGTTTTACGAGCAGTACTTC. This translates into CASGAGTGFYEQYF.

As DNA, the CDR3 is TGTGCCACCAGCAGAGATGCGCAGGCTTCCTCCTACAATGAGCAGTTCTTC. Translation: CATSRDAQASSYNEQFF. This chain links TRBV15 with TRBJ2-1; D gene uncertain. Germline assignment: CDR1 LNHNV and CDR2 YYDKDF (reference sequence). V dropped 0 bases and J dropped 0 bases, with 12 bases sitting between them. This CDR3 contains 17 residues. The full variable domain, completed using reference TRBV15 and TRBJ2-1, is DAMVIQNPRYQVTQFGKPVTLSCSQTLNHNVMYWYQQKSSQAPKLLFHYYDKDFNNEADTPDNFQSRRPNTSFCFLDIRSPGLGDTAMYLCATSRDAQASSYNEQFFGPGTRLTVL.

V usage is TRBV25-1 and J usage is TRBJ1-1; tentative D call: TRBD1 (5 bases). CDR3 size: 14 residues. The V gene's germline CDR1 is MGHDK and CDR2 SYGVNS. With 6 bases removed from V and 1 base from J, the gap between germline ends came to 12 bases. CDR3: CASRSAGQNTEAFF. The CDR3, as DNA: TGTGCCAGCAGGAGCGCGGGGCAGAACACTGAAGCTTTCTTT.

The chain has TRBV5-1 and TRBJ2-2, with 8 nucleotides matching TRBD1. Losses at the gene ends were 3 bases for V and 5 bases for J; bases not matched to a gene: 9. The V gene's germline CDR1 is SGHRS and CDR2 YFSETQ. This CDR3 comprises 16 residues. The CDR3 region is CASSSSPGGLTGELFF. The CDR3 DNA sequence: TGCGCCAGCAGCTCCTCACCAGGGGGCTTAACCGGGGAGCTGTTTTTT. Filled out from reference TRBV5-1 and TRBJ2-2, the complete variable domain reads KAGVTQTPRYLIKTRGQQVTLSCSPISGHRSVSWYQQTPGQGLQFLFEYFSETQRNKGNFPGRFSGRQFSNSRSEMNVSTLELGDSALYLCASSSSPGGLTGELFFGEGSRLTVL.

This clone was picked up one time. The CDR3 DNA reads as TGTGCCAGCAGCCCGAACGGGTATGGCTACACCTTC. It is translated as CASSPNGYGYTF. This chain joins TRBV7-3 and TRBJ1-2, with D uncertain. In germline, CDR1 is SGHTA, CDR2 FQGTGA. V was trimmed by 5 bases and J by 5 bases, leaving 9 bases between them. The CDR3 is made up of 12 amino acids.

The rearrangement links TRBV29-1 to TRBJ2-1; 7 positions match TRBD2. The trim removed 5 bases at V and 1 base at J, leaving 2 bases unmatched. Germline V gene data show CDR1 as SQVTM and CDR2 as ANQGSEA. This CDR3 is 13 amino acids long. The CDR3 sequence is CSVLGGSYNEQFF. Written as DNA, the CDR3 is TGCAGCGTTTTGGGGGGGTCCTACAATGAGCAGTTCTTC.

This rearrangement joins TRBV30 to TRBJ2-5, with D possibly being TRBD1 (6 bases). CDR1 GTSNPN and CDR2 SVGIG come from the germline V gene (reference sequence). The germline V and J ends were trimmed by 4 bases and 5 bases, with 11 bases remaining between them. The CDR3 is 12 residues long. The CDR3 is CAWTQGGETQYF. The CDR3 coding sequence is TGTGCCTGGACACAGGGTGGGGAGACCCAGTACTTC.

The V and J genes are TRBV6-5 and TRBJ2-7; D remains ambiguous. The germline V gene encodes CDR1 MNHEY and CDR2 SVGAGI. V was cut by 1 base and J by 0 bases, with 7 bases left in between. There are 14 residues in the CDR3. The CDR3, as DNA: TGTGCCAGCAGTTACTGGTATAGCTCCTACGAGCAGTACTTC. Amino acid sequence: CASSYWYSSYEQYF.

V is TRBV5-1 and J is TRBJ2-5, with a tentative D call TRBD2 (6 bases). This CDR3 region has 12 residues. Germline V gives CDR1 SGHRS, CDR2 YFSETQ. Trimming stripped 2 bases from V and 11 bases from J, with 13 bases between. The CDR3 bases are TGCGCCAGCAGCTTCGGGGGAGTGGAGCAGTACTTC. Translation gives CASSFGGVEQYF. The whole variable domain, filled in from reference TRBV5-1 and TRBJ2-5, reads KAGVTQTPRYLIKTRGQQVTLSCSPISGHRSVSWYQQTPGQGLQFLFEYFSETQRNKGNFPGRFSGRQFSNSRSEMNVSTLELGDSALYLCASSFGGVEQYFGPGTRLLVL.

The table lists this clone with a few counts. This chain links TRBV11-1 with TRBJ1-4; no firm D call. Germline V gene lookup returns CDR1 SGHAT and CDR2 FQDESV (reference sequence). V lost 3 bases and J lost 2, with 10 bases in between. The CDR3 has 15 residues. CDR3 nucleotides: TGTGCCAGCAGCTTCGGTCCTTCGACTAATGAAAAACTGTTTTTT. The encoded protein is CASSFGPSTNEKLFF.